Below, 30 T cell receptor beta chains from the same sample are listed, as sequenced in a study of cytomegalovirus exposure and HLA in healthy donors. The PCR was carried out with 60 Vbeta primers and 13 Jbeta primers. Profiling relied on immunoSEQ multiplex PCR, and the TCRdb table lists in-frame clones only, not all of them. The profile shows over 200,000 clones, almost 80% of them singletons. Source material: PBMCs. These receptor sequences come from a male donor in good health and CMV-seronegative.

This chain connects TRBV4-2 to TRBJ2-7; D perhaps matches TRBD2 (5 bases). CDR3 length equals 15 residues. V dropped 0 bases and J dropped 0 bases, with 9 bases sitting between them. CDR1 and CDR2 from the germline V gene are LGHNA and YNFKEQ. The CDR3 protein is CASSQDAGSSYEQYF. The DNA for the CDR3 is TGTGCCAGCAGCCAAGATGCGGGCAGCTCCTACGAGCAGTACTTC.

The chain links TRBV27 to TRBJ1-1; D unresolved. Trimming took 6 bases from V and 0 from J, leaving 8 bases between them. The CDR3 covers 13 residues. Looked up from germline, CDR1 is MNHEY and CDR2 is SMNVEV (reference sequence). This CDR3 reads CASRGGLNTEAFF. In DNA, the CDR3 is TGTGCCAGCAGGGGAGGACTGAACACTGAAGCTTTCTTT.

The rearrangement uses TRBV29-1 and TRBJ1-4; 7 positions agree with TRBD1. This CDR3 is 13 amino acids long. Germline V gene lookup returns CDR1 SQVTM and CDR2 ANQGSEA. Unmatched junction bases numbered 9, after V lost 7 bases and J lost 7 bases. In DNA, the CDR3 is TGCAGCGCGGGGACAGCGGTTGGTGAAAAACTGTTTTTT. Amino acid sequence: CSAGTAVGEKLFF.

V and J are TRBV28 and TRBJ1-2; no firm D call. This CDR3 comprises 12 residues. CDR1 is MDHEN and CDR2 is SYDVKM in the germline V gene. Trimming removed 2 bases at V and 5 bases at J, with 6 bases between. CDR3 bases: TGTGCCAGCAGTTTAAGGCGGTATGGCTACACCTTC. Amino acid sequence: CASSLRRYGYTF.

The CDR3 sequence is CASTARSGHNEQFF. DNA for the CDR3: TGTGCCAGTACTGCCCGAAGCGGACACAATGAGCAGTTCTTC. The chain recombines TRBV19 with TRBJ2-1, with a tentative D call TRBD2 (5 bases). There are 14 residues in the CDR3. CDR1 is LNHDA, CDR2 SQIVND, per germline (reference sequence). V lost 7 bases to trimming and J lost 5 bases, with 15 bases between them. Full variable domain (missing parts from reference TRBV19 and TRBJ2-1): DGGITQSPKYLFRKEGQNVTLSCEQNLNHDAMYWYRQDPGQGLRLIYYSQIVNDFQKGDIAEGYSVSREKKESFPLTVTSAQKNPTAFYLCASTARSGHNEQFFGPGTRLTVL.

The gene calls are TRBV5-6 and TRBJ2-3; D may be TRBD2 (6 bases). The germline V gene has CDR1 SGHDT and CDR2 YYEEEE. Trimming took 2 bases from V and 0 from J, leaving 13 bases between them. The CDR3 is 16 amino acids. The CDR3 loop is CASSFRRGVSTDTQYF. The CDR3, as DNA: TGTGCCAGCAGCTTTCGTCGCGGGGTAAGCACAGATACGCAGTATTTT.

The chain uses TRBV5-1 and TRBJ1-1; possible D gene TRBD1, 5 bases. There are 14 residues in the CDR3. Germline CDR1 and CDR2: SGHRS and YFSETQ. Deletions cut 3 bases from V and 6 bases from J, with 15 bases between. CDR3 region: CASSWGPSSAEAFF. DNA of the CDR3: TGCGCCAGCAGCTGGGGCCCCTCCAGCGCTGAAGCTTTCTTT.

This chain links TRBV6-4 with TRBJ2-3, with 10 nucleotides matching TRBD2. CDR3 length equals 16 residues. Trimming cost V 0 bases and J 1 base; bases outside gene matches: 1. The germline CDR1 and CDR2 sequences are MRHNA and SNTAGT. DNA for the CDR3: TGTGCCAGCAGTGACTCGAGCGGGGGGGGCACAGATACGCAGTATTTT. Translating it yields CASSDSSGGGTDTQYF.

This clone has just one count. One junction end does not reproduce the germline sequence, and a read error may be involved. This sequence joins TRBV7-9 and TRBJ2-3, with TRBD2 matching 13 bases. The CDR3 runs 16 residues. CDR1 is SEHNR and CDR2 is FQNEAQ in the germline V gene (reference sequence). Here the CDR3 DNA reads TGTTCCAGCAGCCGGGGACTAGCGGGGAACCGAGATACGCAGTATTTT. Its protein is CSSSRGLAGNRDTQYF.

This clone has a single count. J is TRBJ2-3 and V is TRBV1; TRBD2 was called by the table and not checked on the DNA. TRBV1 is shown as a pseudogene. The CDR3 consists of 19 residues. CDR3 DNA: TGCACCAGCAGCCAAGACCGACTAGCGGGAGGGCCTGAGTCAGATACGCAGTATTTT. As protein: CTSSQDRLAGGPESDTQYF.

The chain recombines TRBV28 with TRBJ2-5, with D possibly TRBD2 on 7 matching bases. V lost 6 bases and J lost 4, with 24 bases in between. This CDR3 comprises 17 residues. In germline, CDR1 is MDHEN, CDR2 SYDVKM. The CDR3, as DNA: TGTGCCAGCAGCCAATTTGGGGGGGGCGGCTTAGGAGAGACCCAGTACTTC. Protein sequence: CASSQFGGGGLGETQYF.

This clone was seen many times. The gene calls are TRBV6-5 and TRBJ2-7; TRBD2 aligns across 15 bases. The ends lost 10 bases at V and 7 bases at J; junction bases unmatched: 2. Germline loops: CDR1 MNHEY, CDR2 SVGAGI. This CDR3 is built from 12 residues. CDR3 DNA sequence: TGTGCCACGGGACTAGCGGGAGGTGAGCAGTACTTC. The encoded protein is CATGLAGGEQYF.

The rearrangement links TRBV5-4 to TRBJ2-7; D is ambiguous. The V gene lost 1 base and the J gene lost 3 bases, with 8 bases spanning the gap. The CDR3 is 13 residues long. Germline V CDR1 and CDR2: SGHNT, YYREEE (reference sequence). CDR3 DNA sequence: TGTGCCAGCAGCTTGCTTACGGGCTACGAGCAGTACTTC. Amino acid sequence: CASSLLTGYEQYF.

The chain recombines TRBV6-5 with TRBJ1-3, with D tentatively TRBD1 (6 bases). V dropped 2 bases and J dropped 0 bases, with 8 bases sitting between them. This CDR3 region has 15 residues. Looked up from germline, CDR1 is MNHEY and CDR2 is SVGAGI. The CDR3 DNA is TGTGCCAGCAGTTACGGGGGACACTCTGGAAACACCATATATTTT. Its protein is CASSYGGHSGNTIYF.

The CDR3 region is CASSPGQVDTGELFF. In nucleotides, the CDR3 is TGTGCCAGCTCACCGGGACAAGTGGACACCGGGGAGCTGTTTTTT. The chain is built from TRBV18 and TRBJ2-2; tentative D call: TRBD1 (6 bases). Germline V gene data show CDR1 as KGHSH and CDR2 as LQKENI. V lost 3 bases and J 3 bases, leaving 11 bases between the germline ends. This CDR3 is 15 amino acids long.

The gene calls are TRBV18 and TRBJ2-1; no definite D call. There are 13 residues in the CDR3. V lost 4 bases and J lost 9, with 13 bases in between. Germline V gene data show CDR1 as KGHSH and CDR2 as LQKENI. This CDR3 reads CASSRVLSREQFF. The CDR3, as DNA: TGTGCCAGCTCACGCGTCCTCTCCCGTGAGCAGTTCTTC.

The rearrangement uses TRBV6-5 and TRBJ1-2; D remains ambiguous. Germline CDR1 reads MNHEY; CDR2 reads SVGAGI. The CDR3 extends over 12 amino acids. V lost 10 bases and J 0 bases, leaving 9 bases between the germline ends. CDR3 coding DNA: TGTGCCACCAGGTCTACTAACTATGGCTACACCTTC. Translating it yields CATRSTNYGYTF.

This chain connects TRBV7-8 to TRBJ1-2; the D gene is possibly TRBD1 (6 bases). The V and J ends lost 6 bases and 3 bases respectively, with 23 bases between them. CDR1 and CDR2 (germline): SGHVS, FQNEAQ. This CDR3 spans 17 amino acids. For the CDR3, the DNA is TGTGCCAGCAGTCACATCCCTGGACAGCCTGAGGACTATGGCTACACCTTC. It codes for CASSHIPGQPEDYGYTF.

In nucleotides, the CDR3 is TGTGCCAGCAGCTCGGGGACAGTCATGAACACTGAAGCTTTCTTT. Residues: CASSSGTVMNTEAFF. V and J are TRBV7-9 and TRBJ1-1, with 7 bases matching TRBD1. The J segment lost 0 bases and the V segment lost 4 bases, leaving 5 bases of the junction unmatched. Germline V lookup: CDR1 SEHNR, CDR2 FQNEAQ (reference sequence). CDR3 length equals 15 residues.

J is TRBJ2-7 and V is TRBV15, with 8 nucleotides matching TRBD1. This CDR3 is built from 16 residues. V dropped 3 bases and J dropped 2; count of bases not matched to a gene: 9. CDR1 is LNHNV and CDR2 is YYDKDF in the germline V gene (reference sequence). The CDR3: CATSSVRTGRTYEQYF. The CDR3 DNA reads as TGTGCCACCAGCAGCGTCCGGACAGGGCGAACCTACGAGCAGTACTTC.

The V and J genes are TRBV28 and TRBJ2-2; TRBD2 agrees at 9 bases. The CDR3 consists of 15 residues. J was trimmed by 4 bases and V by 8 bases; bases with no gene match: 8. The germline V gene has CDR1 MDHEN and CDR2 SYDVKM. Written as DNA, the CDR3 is TGTGCCAGCGATGCGGGAGGGCCGGGCACCGGGGAGCTGTTTTTT. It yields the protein CASDAGGPGTGELFF.

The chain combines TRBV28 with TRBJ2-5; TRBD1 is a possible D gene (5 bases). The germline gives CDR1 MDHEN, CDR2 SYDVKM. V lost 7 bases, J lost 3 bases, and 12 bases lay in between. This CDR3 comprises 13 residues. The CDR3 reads CASNRQPEETQYF. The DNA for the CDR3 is TGTGCCAGCAACCGACAGCCAGAAGAGACCCAGTACTTC.

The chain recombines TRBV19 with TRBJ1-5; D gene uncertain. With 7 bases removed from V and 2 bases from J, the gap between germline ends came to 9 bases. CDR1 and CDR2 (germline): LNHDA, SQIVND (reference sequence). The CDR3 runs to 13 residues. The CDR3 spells CASTGVGNQPQHF. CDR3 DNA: TGTGCCAGTACCGGGGTAGGCAATCAGCCCCAGCATTTT. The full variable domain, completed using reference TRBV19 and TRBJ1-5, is DGGITQSPKYLFRKEGQNVTLSCEQNLNHDAMYWYRQDPGQGLRLIYYSQIVNDFQKGDIAEGYSVSREKKESFPLTVTSAQKNPTAFYLCASTGVGNQPQHFGDGTRLSIL.

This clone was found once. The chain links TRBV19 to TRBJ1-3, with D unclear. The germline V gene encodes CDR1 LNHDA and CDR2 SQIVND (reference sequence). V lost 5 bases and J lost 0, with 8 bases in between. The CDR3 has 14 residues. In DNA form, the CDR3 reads TGTGCCAGTAGTGGGCCTGGCTCTGGAAACACCATATATTTT. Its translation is CASSGPGSGNTIYF.

In DNA form, the CDR3 reads TGTGCCAGCCTACCGTTCGGGACAGCCGTTGGGGAGCAGTACTTC. It specifies CASLPFGTAVGEQYF. This chain joins TRBV7-8 and TRBJ2-7; 7 bases fit TRBD1. J lost 7 bases, V lost 8 bases, and 17 bases had no gene match. Germline loops: CDR1 SGHVS, CDR2 FQNEAQ. The CDR3 extends over 15 amino acids.

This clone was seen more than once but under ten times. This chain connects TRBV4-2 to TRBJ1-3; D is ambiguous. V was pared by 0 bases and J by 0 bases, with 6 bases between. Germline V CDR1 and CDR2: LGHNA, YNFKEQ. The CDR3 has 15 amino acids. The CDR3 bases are TGTGCCAGCAGCCAAGATAGAGACTCTGGAAACACCATATATTTT. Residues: CASSQDRDSGNTIYF.

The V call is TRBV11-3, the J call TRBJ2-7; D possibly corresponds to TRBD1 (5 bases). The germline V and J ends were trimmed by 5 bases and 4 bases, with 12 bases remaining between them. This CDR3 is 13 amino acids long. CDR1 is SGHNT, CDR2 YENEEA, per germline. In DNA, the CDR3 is TGTGCCAGCAGCATAGGGGCAGGGTACGAGCAGTACTTC. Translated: CASSIGAGYEQYF.

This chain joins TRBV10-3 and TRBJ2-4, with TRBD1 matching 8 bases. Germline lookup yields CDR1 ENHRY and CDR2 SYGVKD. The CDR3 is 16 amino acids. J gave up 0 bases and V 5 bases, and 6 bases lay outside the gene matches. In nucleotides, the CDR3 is TGTGCCATCAGTCCTAGGACAGGGCTAGCCAAAAACATTCAGTACTTC. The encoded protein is CAISPRTGLAKNIQYF.

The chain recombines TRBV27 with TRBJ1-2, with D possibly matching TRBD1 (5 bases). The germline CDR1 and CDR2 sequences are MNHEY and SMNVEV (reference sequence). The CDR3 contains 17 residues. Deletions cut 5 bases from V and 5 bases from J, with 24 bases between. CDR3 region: CASSPPVEAGIGYGYTF. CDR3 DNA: TGTGCCAGCAGTCCACCCGTTGAAGCAGGGATTGGGTATGGCTACACCTTC.

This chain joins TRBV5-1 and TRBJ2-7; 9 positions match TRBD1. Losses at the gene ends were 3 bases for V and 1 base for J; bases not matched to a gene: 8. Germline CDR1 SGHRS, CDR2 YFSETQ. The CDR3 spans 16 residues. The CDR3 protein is CASSSRTGAISYEQYF. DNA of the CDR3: TGCGCCAGCAGCTCGAGGACAGGGGCGATATCCTACGAGCAGTACTTC.